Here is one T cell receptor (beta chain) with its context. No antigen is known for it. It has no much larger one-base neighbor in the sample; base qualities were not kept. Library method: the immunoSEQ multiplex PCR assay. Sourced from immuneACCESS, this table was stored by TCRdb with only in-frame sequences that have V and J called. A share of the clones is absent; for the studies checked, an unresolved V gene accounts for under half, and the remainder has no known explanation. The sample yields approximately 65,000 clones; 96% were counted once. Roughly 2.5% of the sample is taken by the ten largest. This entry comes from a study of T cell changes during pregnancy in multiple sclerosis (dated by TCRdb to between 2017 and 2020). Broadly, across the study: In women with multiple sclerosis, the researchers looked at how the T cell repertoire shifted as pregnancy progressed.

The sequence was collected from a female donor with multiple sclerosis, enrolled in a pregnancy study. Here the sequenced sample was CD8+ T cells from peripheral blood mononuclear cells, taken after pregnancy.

Here the CDR3 is given as CASNIRGLPYNEQFF. In nucleotides, the sequence is TGTGCCAGCAATATACGGGGACTACCCTACAATGAGCAGTTCTTC. Here the chain combines TRBV6-6 and TRBJ2-1; TRBD2 agrees with 7 junctional bases. From the germline V gene (reference sequence), CDR1 is MNHNY and CDR2 is SVGAGI. The germline V end is reduced by 7 bases and the J end by 2 bases; junction bases left unmatched: 8. Its CDR3 holds 15 amino acids, cysteine through phenylalanine. Only the CDR3 DNA stays, 45 bases, in frame from base 1.